Below, 20 T cell receptor beta chains from the same sample are listed, as sequenced in a study of blood T cell repertoires in COVID-19. Assay: immunoSEQ multiplex PCR; the TCRdb copy retains only in-frame clones and omits some. Found here are some 50,000 clones, roughly nine tenths of them singletons; the top ten hold approximately 3.1%. Sequencing was carried out using PBMCs or T cells enriched from blood (not recorded which). The receptors derive from a woman in her forties or fifties who had recovered from COVID-19.

This rearrangement joins TRBV7-2 to TRBJ1-2; possibly TRBD1 for D (6 bases). Deletions cut 2 bases from V and 4 bases from J, with 11 bases between. The CDR3 loop spans 14 amino acids. The germline CDR1 and CDR2 sequences are SGHTA and FQGNSA. CDR3 nucleotides: TGTGCCAGCAGCTTATCAGGGGCTACCTATGGCTACACCTTC. It codes for CASSLSGATYGYTF.

CDR3 protein: CASSTQGPQETQYF. The CDR3, as DNA: TGTGCCAGCAGCACACAGGGGCCCCAAGAGACCCAGTACTTC. This chain uses TRBV11-2 with TRBJ2-5; 7 nucleotides agree with TRBD1. Germline-derived CDR1 and CDR2 are SGHAT and FQNNGV. The CDR3 covers 14 residues. The ends lost 5 bases at V and 1 base at J; junction bases unmatched: 4.

V and J are TRBV7-6 and TRBJ2-7, with TRBD2 identical over 7 bases. With 4 bases clipped from V and 5 bases from J, the junction kept 5 bases outside the gene matches. The CDR3 sequence is 13 residues long. CDR1 and CDR2 (germline): SGHVS, FNYEAQ. CDR3 nucleotide sequence: TGTGCCAGCAGCTCCCACGGGGGGAACGAGCAGTACTTC. This gives the protein CASSSHGGNEQYF.

The rearrangement uses TRBV5-1 and TRBJ2-6; D is possibly TRBD2 (5 bases). This CDR3 has 16 amino acids. V lost 4 bases and J 4 bases, leaving 15 bases between the germline ends. CDR1 is SGHRS, CDR2 YFSETQ, per germline. For the CDR3, the DNA is TGCGCCAGCAGCCCGAGGACGGGGTTAGGGGCCAACGTCCTGACTTTC. Translating it yields CASSPRTGLGANVLTF.

The chain recombines TRBV19 with TRBJ1-5; D remains ambiguous. Germline V gives CDR1 LNHDA, CDR2 SQIVND (reference sequence). V was shortened by 7 bases and J by 4 bases, with 17 bases between the two germline ends. The CDR3 length is 15 residues. The CDR3 sequence is CASIPGSIVNQPQHF. CDR3 DNA sequence: TGTGCCAGTATCCCTGGGAGCATAGTAAATCAGCCCCAGCATTTT.

The rearrangement uses TRBV7-2 and TRBJ1-1; D ambiguous. V was pared by 2 bases and J by 1 base, with 8 bases between. The CDR3 sequence is 14 residues long. Germline CDR1 and CDR2: SGHTA and FQGNSA. CDR3 region: CASSLPGANTEAFF. CDR3 DNA: TGTGCCAGCAGCTTACCAGGTGCGAACACTGAAGCTTTCTTT.

The chain links TRBV28 to TRBJ1-6; D ambiguous. Per the germline V gene, CDR1 is MDHEN and CDR2 is SYDVKM. Trimming pared 6 bases from V and 7 bases from J, leaving 16 bases between. This CDR3 is built from 15 residues. The CDR3 reads CASRNRVVANSPLHF. CDR3 nucleotide sequence: TGTGCCAGCAGGAACCGGGTGGTCGCGAATTCACCCCTCCACTTT. The full variable domain, completed using reference TRBV28 and TRBJ1-6, is DVKVTQSSRYLVKRTGEKVFLECVQDMDHENMFWYRQDPGLGLRLIYFSYDVKMKEKGDIPEGYSVSREKKERFSLILESASTNQTSMYLCASRNRVVANSPLHFGNGTRLTVT.

CDR3 nucleotide sequence: TGTGCCAGCAGCCTGGGACAGACTTCGAACACCGGGGAGCTGTTTTTT. Encoded protein: CASSLGQTSNTGELFF. This chain connects TRBV9 to TRBJ2-2; 7 bases line up with TRBD1. V shed 4 bases and J 0 bases; nucleotides not matched to a gene: 6. CDR3 length equals 16 residues. The germline V gene has CDR1 SGDLS and CDR2 YYNGEE. Full variable domain (missing parts from reference TRBV9 and TRBJ2-2): DSGVTQTPKHLITATGQRVTLRCSPRSGDLSVYWYQQSLDQGLQFLIQYYNGEERAKGNILERFSAQQFPDLHSELNLSSLELGDSALYFCASSLGQTSNTGELFFGEGSRLTVL.

The CDR3 DNA is TGTGCCAGCAGACGGACAGACTTGAACACTGAAGCTTTCTTT. Its protein is CASRRTDLNTEAFF. The J gene is TRBJ1-1, the V gene TRBV28; D possibly corresponds to TRBD1 (6 bases). The germline V gene has CDR1 MDHEN and CDR2 SYDVKM. The CDR3 consists of 14 residues. The ends were cut back, 6 bases at V and 0 bases at J, with 11 bases in the middle.

The gene calls are TRBV7-9 and TRBJ1-5, with D hard to call. Germline CDR1 is SEHNR and CDR2 is FQNEAQ (reference sequence). This CDR3 is 16 amino acids long. Trimming shortened V by 3 bases and J by 2 bases, and 14 bases separated the two germline ends. DNA for the CDR3: TGTGCCAGCAGCTTCTTCTCGGGTCTCGGCAATCAGCCCCAGCATTTT. It specifies CASSFFSGLGNQPQHF.

The V call is TRBV3-1 (or the pseudogene TRBV3-2), the J call TRBJ2-7; 10 bases match TRBD1. The CDR3 has 14 residues. J lost 6 bases, V lost 4 bases, and 6 bases had no gene match. Germline V gene data show CDR1 as LGHDT and CDR2 as YNNKEL (reference sequence). In nucleotides, the CDR3 is TGTGCCAGCAGCCGGGACAGGGGCGCGTCCGAGCAGTACTTC. Protein product: CASSRDRGASEQYF.

The V gene is TRBV2, the J gene TRBJ1-5; 9 bases are shared with TRBD1. This CDR3 has 17 amino acids. V lost 0 bases to trimming and J lost 5 bases; unmatched junction nucleotides: 8. CDR1 is SNHLY and CDR2 is FYNNEI in the germline V gene. CDR3 sequence (DNA): TGTGCCAGCAGTGAAGCGAACCGGGACAGGGACGATCAGCCCCAGCATTTT. Its translation: CASSEANRDRDDQPQHF.

The chain carries TRBV5-1 and TRBJ2-3; 10 positions match TRBD2. Germline trimming cut 3 bases from V and 0 bases from J; bases unmatched to any gene: 10. The germline CDR1 and CDR2 sequences are SGHRS and YFSETQ. This CDR3 is built from 18 residues. CDR3 amino acids: CASSYSGGMTPSTDTQYF. CDR3 in DNA: TGCGCCAGCAGCTATAGCGGGGGGATGACTCCTAGCACAGATACGCAGTATTTT.

The chain employs TRBV5-4 and TRBJ2-7; D is perhaps TRBD1 (6 bases). Germline V gives CDR1 SGHNT, CDR2 YYREEE (reference sequence). This CDR3 spans 15 amino acids. V shed 4 bases and J shed 0 bases, with 14 bases lying between them. The CDR3 protein is CASSPDSYRSYEQYF. The CDR3 DNA reads TGTGCCAGCAGCCCGGACAGTTACCGCTCCTACGAGCAGTACTTC.

The chain has TRBV11-3 and TRBJ2-3, with 9 bases lining up with TRBD2. Looked up from germline, CDR1 is SGHNT and CDR2 is YENEEA. V lost 2 bases, J lost 4 bases, and 7 bases stayed unmatched. CDR3 size: 16 residues. Here the CDR3 reads CASSLSSGRFSDTQYF. Here the CDR3 DNA reads TGTGCCAGCAGCTTAAGCAGCGGGAGGTTCTCAGATACGCAGTATTTT.

J is TRBJ2-7 and V is TRBV5-4; 8 bases line up with TRBD1. The CDR3 extends over 15 amino acids. V gave up 4 bases and J gave up 0 bases; unmatched junction bases: 6. CDR1 is SGHNT and CDR2 is YYREEE in the germline V gene (reference sequence). As DNA, the CDR3 is TGTGCCAGCAGCACTAAGGACAGGGCCTCCTACGAGCAGTACTTC. It translates to CASSTKDRASYEQYF.

This clone was counted a single time. V is TRBV4-3 and J is TRBJ1-6; D perhaps matches TRBD1 (5 bases). Per the germline V gene, CDR1 is LGHNA and CDR2 is YSLEER. The CDR3 contains 13 residues. The V end lost 2 bases, the J end lost 10 bases, and 9 bases lay between the germline ends. In DNA, the CDR3 is TGCGCCAGCAGCCAACAACAGGAGTCACCCCTCCACTTT. This encodes CASSQQQESPLHF.

The rearrangement links TRBV5-5 to TRBJ2-3, with 12 bases matching TRBD2. After removal of 0 bases from V and 0 bases from J, the junction contained 5 bases not matched to a gene. The CDR3 totals 18 residues. Germline CDR1 SGHKS, CDR2 YYEKEE (reference sequence). CDR3 coding DNA: TGTGCCAGCAGCTTGGCGCTAGCGGGAGGGTCTAGCACAGATACGCAGTATTTT. Translating it yields CASSLALAGGSSTDTQYF.

The genes are TRBV6-1 and TRBJ1-2, with TRBD1 as a possible D gene (6 bases). In germline, CDR1 is MNHNS, CDR2 SASEGT. CDR3 length equals 16 residues. V was trimmed by 4 bases and J by 4 bases, leaving 19 bases between them. CDR3 nucleotides: TGTGCCAGCAGTGCCTACAGGGCGATTGCTGCCTATGGCTACACCTTC. Translated: CASSAYRAIAAYGYTF.

V gene TRBV3-1 (or the pseudogene TRBV3-2) combines with J gene TRBJ1-4; a possible D gene is TRBD1 (6 bases). This CDR3 is 15 amino acids long. V lost 4 bases and J 8 bases, leaving 17 bases between the germline ends. The germline CDR1 and CDR2 sequences are LGHDT and YNNKEL (reference sequence). The CDR3 reads CASSLKQGGGEKLFF. The CDR3 DNA sequence: TGTGCCAGCAGCCTGAAACAGGGTGGTGGGGAAAAACTGTTTTTT.